These T cell receptor beta chains were read from a single sample in a study of T cell clones after liver transplantation. Sequencing was performed with immunoSEQ multiplex PCR; in TCRdb, only in-frame clones are kept and a portion is missing. The sample contains about 45,000 clones, 86% of which appear only once. The material was CD4+ T cells from blood, obtained 24 months after liver transplant. These receptors all come from a human patient who received a liver transplant. The graft donor may have contributed some T cells. The CDR3 runs from the conserved cysteine through the conserved F or W. Each record gives: CDR3 length, V gene, J gene, CDR3 protein.

>15|TRBV5-1|TRBJ2-5
CASSSPRGGLETQYF
>15|TRBV19|TRBJ2-7
CASSARQAHSYEQYF
>10|TRBV11-2|TRBJ1-1
CASSQGVAFF
>18|TRBV29-1|TRBJ2-7
CSEPRRTSGSSAPYEQYF
>13|TRBV4-3|TRBJ2-3
CASSPYREDTQYF
>14|TRBV19|TRBJ2-7
CASSWTSDSYEQYF
>15|TRBV2|TRBJ1-6
CASRLRDRVNSPLHF
>12|TRBV10-1|TRBJ1-2
CASGFPLYGYTF
>15|TRBV6-1|TRBJ2-1
CASSRLAGRGNEQFF
>14|TRBV7-2|TRBJ1-2
CASSQDPTTYGYTF
>15|TRBV7-9|TRBJ1-4
CASSVIQGANEKLFF
>15|TRBV27|TRBJ2-7
CASSDGVLGSYEQYF
>14|TRBV7-8|TRBJ2-1
CASSLETAYNEQFF
>13|TRBV19|TRBJ1-4
CASREGGEEKLFF
>14|TRBV5-6|TRBJ1-1
CASSYGTFNTEAFF
>11|TRBV14|TRBJ2-1
CASSLAEKQFF
>13|TRBV28|TRBJ1-5
CASSYPGPQPQHF
>14|TRBV5-7|TRBJ1-6
CASSLQPLDKPLHF
>14|TRBV7-2|TRBJ2-2
CASSPSGEGGELFF
>17|TRBV28|TRBJ2-2
CASSPTLAGGQNGELFF
>14|TRBV28|TRBJ1-1
CASSMVGLNTEAFF
>15|TRBV10-2|TRBJ2-5
CAFRGQVGPPETQYF
>15|TRBV21-1|TRBJ2-5
CASSKVEGVQETQYF
>14|TRBV29-1|TRBJ2-3
CSVGLAGVPDTQYF
>17|TRBV7-4|TRBJ2-1
CASRTPPGLSNCDEQFF
>15|TRBV2|TRBJ2-4
CASYSSLGAKNIQYF
>17|TRBV7-2|TRBJ2-3
CASSLVGTSGGTDTQYF
>17|TRBV7-9|TRBJ2-5
CASSLGVRQEAEETQYF
>13|TRBV19|TRBJ2-1
CASSIDSSQKQFF
>15|TRBV28|TRBJ2-1
CASRYGSGSYNEQFF
>12|TRBV2|TRBJ2-3
CASSESRTDEYF
>14|TRBV6-6|TRBJ1-4
CASRRERPNEKLFF
>12|TRBV29-1|TRBJ2-3
CSVELAGDTQYF
>17|TRBV10-3|TRBJ2-1
CAISGRLASMSYNEQFF
>15|TRBV6-1|TRBJ2-6
CASSETSSGANVLTF
>17|TRBV4-2|TRBJ2-3
CASSPRGQGERTDTQYF
>17|TRBV6-1|TRBJ2-5
CASSEVRNKAIGETQYF
>14|TRBV6-5|TRBJ2-7
CASSQPGLTYEQYF
>15|TRBV18|TRBJ2-1
CASSPETGGYNEQFF